This T cell receptor beta chain was retrieved from a study of shared clonotypes between healthy human individuals. Per germline, CDR1 SGHTA and CDR2 FQGNSA. The V and J ends lost 1 base and 8 bases respectively, with 19 bases between them. The CDR3 has 16 amino acids. This table comes from immunoSEQ multiplex PCR, and its TCRdb copy is limited to in-frame clones, with some not included. Among more than 400,000 clones listed, around 85% were seen once. This sequence joins TRBV7-2 and TRBJ2-3; tentative D call: TRBD1 (5 bases). Sequenced: PBMCs. The receptor was isolated from a woman aged 35 to 49 in good health. Some clones in this sample may be carry-over from other donors' samples. CDR3 bases: TGTGCCAGCAGCTTAGGGGTAACAGGAGAATTAGGTACGCAGTATTTT. Translating it yields CASSLGVTGELGTQYF.